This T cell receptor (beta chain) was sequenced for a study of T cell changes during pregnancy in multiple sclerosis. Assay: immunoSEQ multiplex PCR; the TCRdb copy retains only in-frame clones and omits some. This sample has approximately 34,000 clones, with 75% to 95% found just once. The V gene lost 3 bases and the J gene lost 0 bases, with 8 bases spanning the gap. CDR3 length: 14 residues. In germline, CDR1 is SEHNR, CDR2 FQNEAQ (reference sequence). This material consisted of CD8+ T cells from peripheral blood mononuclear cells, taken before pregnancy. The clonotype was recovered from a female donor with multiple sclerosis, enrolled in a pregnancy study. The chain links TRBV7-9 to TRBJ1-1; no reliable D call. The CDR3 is CASSLEPMNTEAFF. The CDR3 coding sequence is TGTGCCAGCAGCTTGGAGCCTATGAACACTGAAGCTTTCTTT.